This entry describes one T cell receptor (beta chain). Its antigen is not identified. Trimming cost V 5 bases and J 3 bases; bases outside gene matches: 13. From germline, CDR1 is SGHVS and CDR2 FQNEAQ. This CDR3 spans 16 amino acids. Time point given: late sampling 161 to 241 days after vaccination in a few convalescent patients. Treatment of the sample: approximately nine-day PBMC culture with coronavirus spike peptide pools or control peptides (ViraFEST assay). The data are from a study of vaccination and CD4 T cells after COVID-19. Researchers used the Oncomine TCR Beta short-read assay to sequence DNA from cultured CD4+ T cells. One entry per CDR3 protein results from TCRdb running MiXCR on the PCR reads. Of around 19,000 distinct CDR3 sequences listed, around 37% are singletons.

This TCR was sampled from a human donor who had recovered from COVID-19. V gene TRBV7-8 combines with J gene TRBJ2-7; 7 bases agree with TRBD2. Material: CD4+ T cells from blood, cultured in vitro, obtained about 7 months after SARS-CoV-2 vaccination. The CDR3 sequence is CASSPRLGAGVYEQYF. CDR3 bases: TGTGCCAGCAGCCCCCGCTTGGGCGCGGGAGTCTACGAGCAGTACTTC.